Listed here are 13 T cell receptor beta chains from one sample, sequenced in a study of spatial heterogeneity in lung cancer. TCRdb recomputed calls from the 5' RACE reads with MiXCR, one row per CDR3 protein. The table includes tens of thousands of distinct CDR3 sequences, roughly 4.5% detected once. Regarding time point: sample taken at primary tumor resection. The study sequenced unsorted whole RNA from tumor, nontumor lung or frozen PBMC. Source: PBMCs, taken at surgery. Source of these receptors: a male donor with early-stage non-small cell lung cancer.

This clonotype has a handful of counts. This chain links TRBV19 with TRBJ1-5, with D uncertain. Germline CDR1 and CDR2: LNHDA and SQIVND (reference sequence). The V end was cut by 7 bases, the J end by 9 bases, with 16 bases between. This CDR3 has 13 amino acids. The CDR3 protein is CASKTDPAGPQHF. DNA for the CDR3: TGTGCCAGTAAAACTGACCCGGCGGGGCCCCAGCATTTT.

This clonotype has at least ten counts. CDR3 amino acids: CSVALISSQFF. CDR3 in DNA: TGCAGCGTTGCCCTCATTTCAAGTCAGTTCTTC. The chain couples TRBV29-1 to TRBJ2-1; D is unresolved. V was clipped by 4 bases and J by 13 bases, with 14 bases between them. The CDR3 is 11 residues long. CDR1 SQVTM and CDR2 ANQGSEA come from the germline V gene.

This clonotype was detected many times. CDR3 bases: TGTGCCACTTCGGAGGGAGAAGAGACCCAGTACTTC. Translated, it gives CATSEGEETQYF. The chain uses TRBV6-6 and TRBJ2-5, with D possibly TRBD2 on 6 matching bases. Trimming removed 10 bases at V and 3 bases at J, with 12 bases between. This CDR3 region has 12 residues. Germline-derived CDR1 and CDR2 are MNHNY and SVGAGI (reference sequence).

This clonotype was counted at least ten times. V gene TRBV7-7 combines with J gene TRBJ2-6; TRBD1 matches 8 bases. This CDR3 region has 17 residues. The J segment lost 4 bases and the V segment lost 3 bases, leaving 8 bases of the junction unmatched. CDR1 SSHAT and CDR2 FNYEAQ come from the germline V gene (reference sequence). CDR3 region: CASSFATGVSGANVLTF. The CDR3 region has the DNA TGTGCCAGCAGCTTCGCGACAGGGGTGTCCGGGGCCAACGTCCTGACTTTC.

The chain combines TRBV20-1 with TRBJ2-1; D unresolved. Germline V gene lookup returns CDR1 DFQATT and CDR2 SNEGSKA (reference sequence). Trimming took 0 bases from V and 4 from J, leaving 19 bases between them. The CDR3 length is 17 residues. CDR3 region: CSARDLGRDSVYNEQFF. In DNA, the CDR3 is TGCAGTGCTAGAGATCTTGGAAGGGATTCTGTGTACAATGAGCAGTTCTTC.

This clonotype was detected many times. The rearrangement uses TRBV10-3 and TRBJ2-3, with 10 bases fitting TRBD2. After removal of 10 bases from V and 5 bases from J, the junction contained 15 bases not matched to a gene. The CDR3 runs 16 residues. Germline values: CDR1 ENHRY, CDR2 SYGVKD. CDR3 sequence: CATAFRLAGEGDTQYF. The CDR3 DNA sequence: TGTGCCACCGCTTTTCGTCTAGCGGGAGAAGGAGATACGCAGTATTTT.

This clonotype was seen many times. The chain employs TRBV4-2 and TRBJ2-1; D is unresolved. The germline gives CDR1 LGHNA, CDR2 YNFKEQ. The germline V and J ends were trimmed by 4 bases and 0 bases, with 10 bases remaining between them. The CDR3 contains 15 residues. CDR3 amino acids: CASSPRVSSYNEQFF. The CDR3 nucleotides are TGTGCCAGCAGCCCGCGTGTTAGCTCCTACAATGAGCAGTTCTTC.

This clonotype was found many times. The CDR3 nucleotides are TGTGCCAGCAGCCACGGGCTAGCGGGAGGTTCTTCTAGCACAGATACGCAGTATTTT. It encodes CASSHGLAGGSSSTDTQYF. The rearrangement joins TRBV6-6 to TRBJ2-3; 11 positions match TRBD2. This CDR3 region has 19 residues. V lost 6 bases, J lost 0 bases, and 14 bases stayed unmatched. Germline V gene lookup returns CDR1 MNHNY and CDR2 SVGAGI (reference sequence).

The chain has TRBV7-2 and TRBJ1-1, with D uncertain. The CDR3 has 15 residues. The V gene's germline CDR1 is SGHTA and CDR2 FQGNSA. V was pared by 5 bases and J by 2 bases, with 15 bases between. This chain's CDR3 is CASSRELGLNTEAFF. DNA for the CDR3: TGTGCCAGCAGCCGCGAGTTGGGGTTAAACACTGAAGCTTTCTTT.

This clonotype was seen ten or more times. The chain carries TRBV5-1 and TRBJ2-2, with a weak D call TRBD2 (7 bases). Trimming removed 0 bases at V and 7 bases at J, with 16 bases between. CDR1 and CDR2 (germline): SGHRS, YFSETQ. The CDR3 is made up of 16 amino acids. CDR3 sequence: CASSLAAGASFGELFF. Here the CDR3 DNA reads TGCGCCAGCAGCTTGGCGGCGGGGGCGTCATTCGGGGAGCTGTTTTTT. Combining the CDR3 with reference TRBV5-1 and TRBJ2-2 gives the whole variable domain KAGVTQTPRYLIKTRGQQVTLSCSPISGHRSVSWYQQTPGQGLQFLFEYFSETQRNKGNFPGRFSGRQFSNSRSEMNVSTLELGDSALYLCASSLAAGASFGELFFGEGSRLTVL.

This clonotype was picked up many times. This chain connects TRBV30 to TRBJ2-7; a possible D gene is TRBD1 (5 bases). From germline, CDR1 is GTSNPN and CDR2 SVGIG (reference sequence). Trimming shortened V by 8 bases and J by 1 base, and 12 bases separated the two germline ends. CDR3 size: 12 residues. The CDR3 loop reads CAGKGISYEQYF. CDR3 nucleotide sequence: TGTGCCGGGAAGGGGATATCCTACGAGCAGTACTTC.

This clonotype was recorded many times. The chain has TRBV20-1 and TRBJ1-5, with TRBD1 matching over 12 bases. CDR1 is DFQATT, CDR2 SNEGSKA, per germline (reference sequence). Germline trimming cut 3 bases from V and 7 bases from J; bases unmatched to any gene: 4. The CDR3 runs 14 residues. CDR3 bases: TGCAGTGCTAGTGCCGGGACAGGGGGCCAGCCCCAGCATTTT. Its translation is CSASAGTGGQPQHF.

This clonotype was recorded many times. This chain uses TRBV20-1 with TRBJ2-7; D not resolved. This CDR3 is built from 14 residues. Trimming stripped 5 bases from V and 0 bases from J, with 14 bases between. Germline CDR1 and CDR2: DFQATT and SNEGSKA (reference sequence). CDR3 region: CSAPRASLSYEQYF. The CDR3 DNA follows: TGCAGTGCTCCCCGGGCCTCACTCTCCTACGAGCAGTACTTC.